The rows below give T cell receptor beta chains drawn from one sample of a study of blood T cell repertoires in COVID-19. This table comes from immunoSEQ multiplex PCR, and its TCRdb copy is limited to in-frame clones, with some not included. The sample lists around 140,000 clones; around 86% were seen once. The sample was peripheral blood. These receptors were taken from a woman aged 60-70 years with active or convalescent COVID-19. Each CDR3 is given with its conserved first and last residue. The D gene is left open where the match is weak. Part of the rows lack a size; the others show once, few, many or a class for expanded clones.

d_call | clone_size | j_call | v_call | cdr3_aa | cdr3_nt
NA | NA | TRBJ2-1 | TRBV5-6 | CASSTDLEGNEQFF | TGTGCCAGCAGCACCGACTTGGAAGGCAATGAGCAGTTCTTC
NA | NA | TRBJ2-7 | TRBV12-3/TRBV12-4 | CASSSAAHEQYF | TGTGCCAGCAGTTCCGCGGCCCACGAGCAGTACTTC
NA | NA | TRBJ2-3 | TRBV10-3 | CATRWADTQYF | TGTGCCACCCGATGGGCTGATACGCAGTATTTT
TRBD2 | NA | TRBJ2-1 | TRBV7-2 | CASSLVVGRTSGNNEQFF | TGTGCCAGCAGCTTAGTTGTGGGTCGGACTAGCGGCAACAATGAGCAGTTCTTC
TRBD1 | few | TRBJ1-1 | TRBV30 | CAWSAQGGPTEAFF | TGTGCCTGGAGTGCACAGGGGGGGCCCACTGAAGCTTTCTTT
NA | NA | TRBJ1-5 | TRBV19 | CAVGGAGASNQPQHF | TGTGCCGTCGGTGGGGCAGGAGCTTCCAATCAGCCCCAGCATTTT
NA | NA | TRBJ2-5 | TRBV5-4 | CASSPGGTQYF | TGTGCCAGCAGCCCCGGGGGGACCCAGTACTTC
TRBD1 | NA | TRBJ2-7 | TRBV19 | CASSIGRGRYEQYF | TGTGCCAGTAGTATTGGCAGGGGGCGGTACGAGCAGTACTTC
NA | NA | TRBJ1-1 | TRBV6-5 | CASSYGAATEAFF | TGTGCCAGCAGTTATGGGGCGGCCACTGAAGCTTTCTTT
TRBD1 | NA | TRBJ1-5 | TRBV7-8 | CASSLRDRSYQPQHF | TGTGCCAGCAGCTTAAGGGACAGGTCCTATCAGCCCCAGCATTTT
TRBD1 | NA | TRBJ1-1 | TRBV30 | CAWSVYDTYRGQGMNTEAFF | TGTGCCTGGAGTGTATACGACACTTACAGGGGTCAAGGGATGAACACTGAAGCTTTCTTT
NA | NA | TRBJ2-3 | TRBV5-1 | CASSSGAGSTDTQYF | TGCGCCAGCAGCTCCGGGGCGGGGAGCACAGATACGCAGTATTTT
NA | NA | TRBJ1-5 | TRBV6-2/TRBV6-3 | CASSYLRGAGNQPQHF | TGTGCCAGCAGTTACTTGCGGGGCGCGGGCAATCAGCCCCAGCATTTT
NA | NA | TRBJ1-1 | TRBV7-2 | CASSLQGPGTEAFF | TGTGCCAGCAGCTTACAGGGCCCGGGCACTGAAGCTTTCTTT
NA | NA | TRBJ1-6 | TRBV2 | CASSDKGSPLHF | TGTGCCAGCAGTGATAAGGGGTCTCCCCTCCACTTT
TRBD1 | NA | TRBJ1-1 | TRBV19 | CASSILPRTGNTEAFF | TGTGCCAGTAGTATTCTACCTAGGACAGGGAACACTGAAGCTTTCTTT
TRBD2 | few | TRBJ2-7 | TRBV27 | CASSLYSGSLSYEQYF | TGTGCCAGCAGTTTATACAGCGGGAGCCTCTCCTACGAGCAGTACTTC
NA | few | TRBJ2-3 | TRBV6-2/TRBV6-3 | CASSLRDIGSTDTQYF | TGTGCCAGCAGTCTAAGGGACATCGGTAGCACAGATACGCAGTATTTT
NA | NA | TRBJ1-1 | TRBV7-3 | CASSPSLEGNRAFF | TGTGCCAGCAGCCCTAGCCTGGAGGGGAACCGGGCTTTCTTT
NA | NA | TRBJ1-5 | TRBV10-3 | CAISEAGRGGNQPQHF | TGTGCCATCAGTGAGGCGGGCAGGGGAGGCAATCAGCCCCAGCATTTT
NA | NA | TRBJ1-1 | TRBV28 | CASSPRGGAEAFF | TGTGCCAGCAGCCCACGGGGGGGCGCGGAAGCTTTCTTT
NA | medium-sized | TRBJ2-2 | TRBV12-3/TRBV12-4 | CASSFGSGELFF | TGTGCCAGCAGTTTTGGCTCGGGGGAGCTGTTTTTT
NA | NA | TRBJ1-5 | TRBV6-5 | CASSSRGSNQPQHF | TGTGCCAGCAGTTCACGAGGAAGCAATCAGCCCCAGCATTTT
NA | once | TRBJ1-2 | TRBV12-3/TRBV12-4 | CASSPAMGDGYTF | TGTGCCAGCAGTCCAGCAATGGGAGATGGCTACACCTTC
TRBD1 | NA | TRBJ2-7 | TRBV19 | CASANWGTGVDEQYF | TGTGCCAGCGCAAACTGGGGGACAGGGGTAGACGAGCAGTACTTC
NA | NA | TRBJ1-1 | TRBV2 | CASSRDQNTEAFF | TGTGCCAGCAGCCGGGATCAGAACACTGAAGCTTTCTTT
TRBD2 | once | TRBJ2-3 | TRBV4-3 | CASSQDRLAGGDTQYF | TGCGCCAGCAGCCAAGATAGGCTAGCGGGAGGTGATACGCAGTATTTT
NA | NA | TRBJ2-1 | TRBV7-3 | CASSLILAGPREEQFF | TGTGCCAGCAGCTTAATTTTGGCGGGGCCCAGGGAGGAGCAGTTCTTC
NA | NA | TRBJ2-5 | TRBV5-1 | CASSYDGETQYF | TGCGCCAGCAGCTATGACGGGGAGACCCAGTACTTC
NA | once | TRBJ2-3 | TRBV24-1 | CATSDLNRVGTDTQYF | TGTGCCACCAGTGATTTGAACAGGGTTGGCACAGATACGCAGTATTTT
TRBD2 | NA | TRBJ2-1 | TRBV5-1 | CASSPRGGQVGNEQFF | TGCGCCAGCAGCCCCCGGGGGGGGCAGGTCGGGAATGAGCAGTTCTTC
NA | NA | TRBJ2-3 | TRBV11-2 | CASSFGGFLTDTQYF | TGTGCCAGCAGCTTTGGTGGCTTCCTCACAGATACGCAGTATTTT
TRBD1 | few | TRBJ2-1 | TRBV5-4 | CASSLRTGGYNEQFF | TGTGCCAGCAGCTTGAGGACAGGGGGTTACAATGAGCAGTTCTTC
NA | NA | TRBJ1-2 | TRBV7-9 | CASSPAGQPNYGYTF | TGTGCCAGCAGCCCGGCTGGACAGCCTAACTATGGCTACACCTTC
TRBD2 | NA | TRBJ2-3 | TRBV20-1 | CSASAVRGDDTQYF | TGCAGTGCTAGTGCGGTGCGGGGGGACGATACGCAGTATTTT
NA | NA | TRBJ2-7 | TRBV3-1/TRBV3-2 | CASSQTWDTSYEQYF | TGTGCCAGCAGCCAGACTTGGGACACCTCCTACGAGCAGTACTTC
NA | NA | TRBJ2-7 | TRBV11-2 | CASIPLKDGGAAEGGEQYF | TGTGCCAGCATCCCGTTAAAAGACGGAGGGGCGGCGGAGGGTGGAGAGCAGTACTTC
NA | NA | TRBJ1-5 | TRBV6-5 | CASRASGLIKPQHF | TGTGCCAGCAGGGCGTCAGGGTTGATCAAGCCCCAGCATTTT
TRBD1 | NA | TRBJ2-1 | TRBV19 | CASSIRDGTGVSEQFF | TGTGCCAGTAGTATAAGAGACGGGACAGGGGTTAGTGAGCAGTTCTTC
NA | NA | TRBJ2-3 | TRBV5-1 | CASSLAPGTDTQYF | TGCGCCAGCAGCTTGGCGCCAGGCACAGATACGCAGTATTTT
NA | NA | TRBJ1-1 | TRBV9 | CASRGPRNTEAFF | TGTGCCAGCCGTGGGCCCAGGAACACTGAAGCTTTCTTT
TRBD1 | NA | TRBJ1-2 | TRBV18 | CASSPQEGAYGYTF | TGTGCCAGCTCACCACAGGAGGGGGCGTACGGCTACACCTTC
NA | NA | TRBJ1-2 | TRBV4-1 | CASSPGNTSRGYTF | TGCGCCAGCAGCCCAGGAAACACTTCGCGTGGCTACACCTTC
TRBD1 | NA | TRBJ2-1 | TRBV11-1 | CASSPGQAVNEQFF | TGTGCCAGCAGCCCAGGACAGGCGGTTAATGAGCAGTTCTTC
TRBD1 | NA | TRBJ1-2 | TRBV25-1 | CASSYAQRGQGGYTF | TGTGCCAGCTCCTACGCTCAGAGGGGGCAAGGTGGCTACACCTTC
TRBD1 | NA | TRBJ1-2 | TRBV3-1/TRBV3-2 | CASSYATGEVGYTF | TGTGCCAGCAGCTATGCGACAGGGGAGGTTGGCTACACCTTC
NA | NA | TRBJ1-4 | TRBV5-6 | CASSLGAGPTNEKLFF | TGTGCCAGCAGCCTTGGGGCAGGGCCAACTAATGAAAAACTGTTTTTT
NA | NA | TRBJ1-1 | TRBV27 | CASSRGTTHTEAFF | TGTGCCAGCAGTAGGGGGACGACCCACACTGAAGCTTTCTTT
NA | once | TRBJ1-2 | TRBV5-4 | CASSLEGTALLRTNYGYTF | TGTGCCAGCAGCTTGGAAGGGACTGCCCTTTTGAGAACTAACTATGGCTACACCTTC
TRBD2 | NA | TRBJ2-1 | TRBV7-2 | CASSLGGSSGRGEQFF | TGTGCCAGCAGCTTAGGGGGGAGTAGCGGGAGAGGTGAGCAGTTCTTC
TRBD1 | NA | TRBJ2-3 | TRBV6-5 | CASSPDRGNTQYF | TGTGCCAGCAGTCCCGACAGGGGAAATACGCAGTATTTT
NA | NA | TRBJ1-6 | TRBV10-3 | CAISEGAGVGTPLHF | TGTGCCATCAGTGAAGGTGCCGGGGTTGGGACACCCCTCCACTTT
NA | NA | TRBJ1-1 | TRBV5-1 | CASSLEVRYEAFF | TGCGCCAGCAGCTTGGAGGTGAGGTATGAAGCTTTCTTT
TRBD1 | NA | TRBJ2-1 | TRBV28 | CASSLTGKTVEQFF | TGTGCCAGCAGTTTGACAGGGAAGACAGTTGAGCAGTTCTTC
NA | NA | TRBJ1-4 | TRBV28 | CASSGNDRTNEKLFF | TGTGCCAGCAGCGGGAATGACAGGACAAATGAAAAACTGTTTTTT
NA | NA | TRBJ2-7 | TRBV18 | CASSPQSARGNEQYF | TGTGCCAGCTCACCACAATCGGCGCGCGGCAACGAGCAGTACTTC
TRBD2 | NA | TRBJ2-3 | TRBV30 | CASLTGGAPTDTQYF | TGTGCCTCTCTAACGGGAGGGGCGCCCACAGATACGCAGTATTTT
NA | NA | TRBJ1-1 | TRBV30 | CACWTAWGTEAFF | TGTGCCTGTTGGACAGCTTGGGGGACTGAAGCTTTCTTT
TRBD1 | NA | TRBJ1-1 | TRBV27 | CASSLSSGTGAFF | TGTGCCAGCAGTTTATCATCCGGGACAGGAGCTTTCTTT
NA | NA | TRBJ2-3 | TRBV4-1 | CASSQGTSPDTQYF | TGCGCCAGCAGCCAAGGCACTAGTCCAGATACGCAGTATTTT